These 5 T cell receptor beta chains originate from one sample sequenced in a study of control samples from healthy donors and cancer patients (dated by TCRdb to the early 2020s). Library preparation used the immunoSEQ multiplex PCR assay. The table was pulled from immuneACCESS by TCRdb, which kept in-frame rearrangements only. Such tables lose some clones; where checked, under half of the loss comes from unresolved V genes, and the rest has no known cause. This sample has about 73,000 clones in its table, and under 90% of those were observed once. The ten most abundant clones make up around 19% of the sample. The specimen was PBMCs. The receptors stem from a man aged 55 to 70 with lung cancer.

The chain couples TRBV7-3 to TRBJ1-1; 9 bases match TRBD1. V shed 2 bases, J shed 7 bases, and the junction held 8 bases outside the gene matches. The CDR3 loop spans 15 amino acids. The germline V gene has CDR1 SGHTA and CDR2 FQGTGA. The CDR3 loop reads CASSLVSGQGSEAFF. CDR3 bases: TGTGCCAGCAGCTTAGTCTCTGGACAGGGGAGTGAAGCTTTCTTT. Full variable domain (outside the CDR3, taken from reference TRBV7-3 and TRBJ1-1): GAGVSQTPSNKVTEKGKYVELRCDPISGHTALYWYRQSLGQGPEFLIYFQGTGAADDSGLPNDRFFAVRPEGSVSTLKIQRTERGDSAVYLCASSLVSGQGSEAFFGQGTRLTVV.

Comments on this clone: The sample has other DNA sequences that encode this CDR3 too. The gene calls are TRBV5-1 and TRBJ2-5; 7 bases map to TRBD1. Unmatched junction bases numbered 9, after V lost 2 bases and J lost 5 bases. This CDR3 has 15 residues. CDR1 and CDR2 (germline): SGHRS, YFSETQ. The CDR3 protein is CASSLQGPPGETQYF. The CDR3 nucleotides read TGCGCCAGCAGCTTACAGGGGCCCCCTGGGGAGACCCAGTACTTC.

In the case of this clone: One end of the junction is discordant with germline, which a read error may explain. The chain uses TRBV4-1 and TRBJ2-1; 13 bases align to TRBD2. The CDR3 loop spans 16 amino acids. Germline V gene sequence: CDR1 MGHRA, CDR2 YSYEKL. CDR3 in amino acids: CATSRQGLAGSNEQFF. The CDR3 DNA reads TGCGCCACCAGCCGCCAGGGACTAGCGGGGTCCAATGAGCAGTTCTTC.

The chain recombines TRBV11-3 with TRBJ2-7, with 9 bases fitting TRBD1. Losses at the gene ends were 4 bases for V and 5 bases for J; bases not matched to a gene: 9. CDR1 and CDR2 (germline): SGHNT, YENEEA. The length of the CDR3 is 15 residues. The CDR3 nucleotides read TGTGCCAGCAGCTCCCGGGACAGGGAGGCGCACGAGCAGTACGTC. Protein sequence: CASSSRDREAHEQYV.

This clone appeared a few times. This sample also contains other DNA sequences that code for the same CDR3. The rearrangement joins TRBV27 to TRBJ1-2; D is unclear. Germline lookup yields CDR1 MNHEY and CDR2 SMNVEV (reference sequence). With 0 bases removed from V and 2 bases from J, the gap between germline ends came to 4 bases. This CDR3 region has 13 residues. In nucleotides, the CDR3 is TGTGCCAGCAGTTTATCTGGGAACTATGGCTACACCTTC. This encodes CASSLSGNYGYTF.